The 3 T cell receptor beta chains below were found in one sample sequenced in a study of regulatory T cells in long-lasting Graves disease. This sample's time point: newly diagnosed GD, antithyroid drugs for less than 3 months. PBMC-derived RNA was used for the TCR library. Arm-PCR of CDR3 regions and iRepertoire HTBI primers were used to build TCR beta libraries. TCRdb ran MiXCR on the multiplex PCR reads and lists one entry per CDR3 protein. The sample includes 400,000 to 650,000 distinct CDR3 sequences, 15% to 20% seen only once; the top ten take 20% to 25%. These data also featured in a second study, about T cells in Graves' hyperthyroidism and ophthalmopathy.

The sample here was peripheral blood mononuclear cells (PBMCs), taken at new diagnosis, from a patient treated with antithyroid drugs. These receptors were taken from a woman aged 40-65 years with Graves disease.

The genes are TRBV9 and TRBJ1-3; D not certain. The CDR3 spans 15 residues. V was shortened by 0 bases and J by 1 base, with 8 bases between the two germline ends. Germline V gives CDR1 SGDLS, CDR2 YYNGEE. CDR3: CASSVDRNSGNTIYF. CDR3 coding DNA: TGTGCCAGCAGCGTAGATCGCAATTCTGGAAACACCATATATTTT.

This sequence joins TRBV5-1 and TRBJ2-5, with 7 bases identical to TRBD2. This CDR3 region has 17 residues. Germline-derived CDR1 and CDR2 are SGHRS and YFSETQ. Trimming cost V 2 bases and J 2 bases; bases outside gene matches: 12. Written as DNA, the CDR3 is TGCGCCAGCAGCTTCAACCCCAAGCGGGGAAGTCAAGAGACCCAGTACTTC. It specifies CASSFNPKRGSQETQYF.

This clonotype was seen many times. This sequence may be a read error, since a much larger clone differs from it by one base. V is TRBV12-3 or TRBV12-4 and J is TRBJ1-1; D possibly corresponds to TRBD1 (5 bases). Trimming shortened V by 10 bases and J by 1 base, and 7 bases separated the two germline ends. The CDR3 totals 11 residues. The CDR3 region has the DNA TGTGCCACCAGGGAGAACACTGAAGCTTTCTTT. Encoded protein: CATRENTEAFF.